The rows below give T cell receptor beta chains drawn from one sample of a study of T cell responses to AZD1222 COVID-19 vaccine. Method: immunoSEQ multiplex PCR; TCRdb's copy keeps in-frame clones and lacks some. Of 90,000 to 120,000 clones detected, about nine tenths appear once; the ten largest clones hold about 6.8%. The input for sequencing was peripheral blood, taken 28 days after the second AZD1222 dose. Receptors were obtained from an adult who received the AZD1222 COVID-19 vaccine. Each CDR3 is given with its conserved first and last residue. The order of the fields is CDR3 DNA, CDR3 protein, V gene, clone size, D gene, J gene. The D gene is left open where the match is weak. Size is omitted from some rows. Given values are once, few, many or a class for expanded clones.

CDR3nt: TGTGCCAGCAGCGGACTAGCGGGACATAACGAGCAGTACTTC; CDR3aa: CASSGLAGHNEQYF; v_gene: TRBV3-1/TRBV3-2; abundance: .; d_gene: TRBD2; j_gene: TRBJ2-7
CDR3nt: TGTGCCTGGAGCTATAATAGATGGACTGAAGCTTTCTTT; CDR3aa: CAWSYNRWTEAFF; v_gene: TRBV30; abundance: .; d_gene: .; j_gene: TRBJ1-1
CDR3nt: TGTGCCAGCAGCTTGGACAGGGCTCTTAATGAAAAACTGTTTTTT; CDR3aa: CASSLDRALNEKLFF; v_gene: TRBV7-2; abundance: .; d_gene: TRBD1; j_gene: TRBJ1-4
CDR3nt: TGCGCCAGCAGCCTCGGACAGAACTCTAACTATGGCTACACCTTC; CDR3aa: CASSLGQNSNYGYTF; v_gene: TRBV5-1; abundance: .; d_gene: .; j_gene: TRBJ1-2
CDR3nt: TGTGCCTGGAGTTTGTGGGGGTCCGGGGATTCACCCCTCCACTTT; CDR3aa: CAWSLWGSGDSPLHF; v_gene: TRBV30; abundance: .; d_gene: .; j_gene: TRBJ1-6
CDR3nt: TGTGCCAGCAGGCCGACCGGGGGGCGAGACAATGAGCAGTTCTTC; CDR3aa: CASRPTGGRDNEQFF; v_gene: TRBV7-9; abundance: .; d_gene: .; j_gene: TRBJ2-1
CDR3nt: TGTGCCAGCAGCCAAGAAGGGAGAGGGGATACGCAGTATTTT; CDR3aa: CASSQEGRGDTQYF; v_gene: TRBV3-1/TRBV3-2; abundance: .; d_gene: .; j_gene: TRBJ2-3
CDR3nt: TGTGCCAGCAGCGCCCCCTACAGAGGGATCTACGAGCAGTACTTC; CDR3aa: CASSAPYRGIYEQYF; v_gene: TRBV11-2; abundance: .; d_gene: .; j_gene: TRBJ2-7
CDR3nt: TGTGCCAGTAGTATAGACCCAAGACAGGGAGGGTTTGAAGCTTTCTTT; CDR3aa: CASSIDPRQGGFEAFF; v_gene: TRBV19; abundance: .; d_gene: TRBD1; j_gene: TRBJ1-1
CDR3nt: TGTGCCAGCAGCTTTGGCGGGAGTTTCGAGCAGTTCTTC; CDR3aa: CASSFGGSFEQFF; v_gene: TRBV5-6; abundance: .; d_gene: TRBD2; j_gene: TRBJ2-1
CDR3nt: TGTGCCACGGAAATGGACAGGGGGCTATCCTATGGCTACACCTTC; CDR3aa: CATEMDRGLSYGYTF; v_gene: TRBV15; abundance: .; d_gene: TRBD1; j_gene: TRBJ1-2
CDR3nt: TGTGCCAGCAGCTCAGGGACAGGATATGAAAAACTGTTTTTT; CDR3aa: CASSSGTGYEKLFF; v_gene: TRBV13; abundance: .; d_gene: TRBD1; j_gene: TRBJ1-4
CDR3nt: TGTGCCAGCTCACCACTAGACAGGGGGCAGCCCCAGCATTTT; CDR3aa: CASSPLDRGQPQHF; v_gene: TRBV18; abundance: .; d_gene: TRBD1; j_gene: TRBJ1-5
CDR3nt: TGTGCCAGCAGCTTGTCCGGGATTGGAAACACCATATATTTT; CDR3aa: CASSLSGIGNTIYF; v_gene: TRBV5-6; abundance: .; d_gene: .; j_gene: TRBJ1-3
CDR3nt: TGCGCCAGCAGCTTCACACAGGGTATCGATGGCTACACCTTC; CDR3aa: CASSFTQGIDGYTF; v_gene: TRBV5-1; abundance: .; d_gene: .; j_gene: TRBJ1-2
CDR3nt: TGTGCCAGCACCAACCGCCTAGACTACGAGCAGTACTTC; CDR3aa: CASTNRLDYEQYF; v_gene: TRBV5-5; abundance: .; d_gene: .; j_gene: TRBJ2-7
CDR3nt: TGCAGCGTTGGAGTTGGGGACAGGGGTGCCCAGTACTTC; CDR3aa: CSVGVGDRGAQYF; v_gene: TRBV29-1; abundance: .; d_gene: TRBD1; j_gene: TRBJ2-5
CDR3nt: TGTGCCAGCAGTGATGGAGGGCGGGCTCATCAGCCCCAGCATTTT; CDR3aa: CASSDGGRAHQPQHF; v_gene: TRBV2; abundance: .; d_gene: .; j_gene: TRBJ1-5
CDR3nt: TGCGCCAGCAGCTTGGGGCCAGGAGAGGAGAAACTGTTTTTT; CDR3aa: CASSLGPGEEKLFF; v_gene: TRBV5-1; abundance: .; d_gene: .; j_gene: TRBJ1-4
CDR3nt: TGTGCCAGCAGCTTAATTTTCGGGGGCAGGGAAAAACTGTTTTTT; CDR3aa: CASSLIFGGREKLFF; v_gene: TRBV7-9; abundance: few; d_gene: .; j_gene: TRBJ1-4
CDR3nt: TGTGCCAGCAGCCCTGGACAGGGACTGGTTCAGCCCCAGCATTTT; CDR3aa: CASSPGQGLVQPQHF; v_gene: TRBV5-5; abundance: .; d_gene: TRBD1; j_gene: TRBJ1-5
CDR3nt: TGTGCCAGCAGTGGATACTTAGCGGGGGAGCCAGAGCAGTTCTTC; CDR3aa: CASSGYLAGEPEQFF; v_gene: TRBV2; abundance: .; d_gene: TRBD2; j_gene: TRBJ2-1
CDR3nt: TGTGCCAGTGGCCCCTATAATTCACCCCTCCACTTT; CDR3aa: CASGPYNSPLHF; v_gene: TRBV19; abundance: once; d_gene: .; j_gene: TRBJ1-6
CDR3nt: TGTGCCAGCAGCGCTAGCGGGTTACAAGAGACCCAGTACTTC; CDR3aa: CASSASGLQETQYF; v_gene: TRBV7-8; abundance: few; d_gene: TRBD2; j_gene: TRBJ2-5
CDR3nt: TGTGCCAGCAGAGGGTTCTCTGGGGCCAACGTCCTGACTTTC; CDR3aa: CASRGFSGANVLTF; v_gene: TRBV9; abundance: .; d_gene: .; j_gene: TRBJ2-6
CDR3nt: TGTGCCAGCAGCTTGCCGGGACAGGGTACCTACGAGCAGTACTTC; CDR3aa: CASSLPGQGTYEQYF; v_gene: TRBV5-4; abundance: once; d_gene: TRBD1; j_gene: TRBJ2-7
CDR3nt: TGCGCCAGCAGTGAGTTGCCAGGGGGGGAAGCTTTCTTT; CDR3aa: CASSELPGGEAFF; v_gene: TRBV10-2; abundance: .; d_gene: TRBD1; j_gene: TRBJ1-1
CDR3nt: TGTGCCAGCAGTTATCGTGACAACTACGAGCAGTACTTC; CDR3aa: CASSYRDNYEQYF; v_gene: TRBV6-2/TRBV6-3; abundance: once; d_gene: .; j_gene: TRBJ2-7
CDR3nt: TGTGCCAGCAGTTTAGGGGCGGGGATGAACACTGAAGCTTTCTTT; CDR3aa: CASSLGAGMNTEAFF; v_gene: TRBV27; abundance: .; d_gene: .; j_gene: TRBJ1-1
CDR3nt: TGTGCCTACCAAACGGCCTGGCGCTCTGGAAACACCATATATTTT; CDR3aa: CAYQTAWRSGNTIYF; v_gene: TRBV30; abundance: .; d_gene: .; j_gene: TRBJ1-3
CDR3nt: TGTGCCAACTCAAAGAACACTGAAGCTTTCTTT; CDR3aa: CANSKNTEAFF; v_gene: TRBV6-5; abundance: .; d_gene: .; j_gene: TRBJ1-1
CDR3nt: TGTGCCAGCAGCTTAGAACTAGCGGGAGTGAAGCAGTTCTTC; CDR3aa: CASSLELAGVKQFF; v_gene: TRBV7-2; abundance: .; d_gene: TRBD2; j_gene: TRBJ2-1
CDR3nt: TGCGCCAGCAGTGAAGTGTATAGCGGGAGTGGTGAGCAGTTCTTC; CDR3aa: CASSEVYSGSGEQFF; v_gene: TRBV10-1; abundance: once; d_gene: TRBD2; j_gene: TRBJ2-1
CDR3nt: TGTGCCAGCAGCTCAACTAGCGATTTTAGCGAGCAGTACTTC; CDR3aa: CASSSTSDFSEQYF; v_gene: TRBV11-2; abundance: .; d_gene: TRBD2; j_gene: TRBJ2-7
CDR3nt: TGTGCCAGCAGCTTAGGACTGCCAAGCACAGATACGCAGTATTTT; CDR3aa: CASSLGLPSTDTQYF; v_gene: TRBV7-6; abundance: .; d_gene: .; j_gene: TRBJ2-3